The rows below give T cell receptor beta chains drawn from one sample of a study of cytomegalovirus exposure and HLA in healthy donors. This table comes from immunoSEQ multiplex PCR, and its TCRdb copy is limited to in-frame clones, with some not included. The sample records about 180,000 clones, 80% being singletons. The sample was PBMCs. These receptors were obtained from a girl aged 5-17 years in good health and CMV-seropositive. The CDR3 runs from the conserved cysteine through the conserved F or W. The order of the fields is V gene, D gene, J gene, clone size, CDR3 protein, CDR3 DNA. A D gene is named only where the DNA matches it firmly. Some rows have no size entry. The others give once, few or many, or a class for an expanded clone.

TRBV5-6	TRBD1	TRBJ2-1	NA	CASSFLGTVFF	TGTGCCAGCAGCTTTCTCGGGACAGTGTTCTTC
TRBV7-8	NA	TRBJ2-3	NA	CASSPGNSGTDTQYF	TGTGCCAGCAGCCCCGGGAATTCCGGCACAGATACGCAGTATTTT
TRBV10-3	TRBD1	TRBJ2-7	NA	CAISEPTGSSYEQYF	TGTGCCATCAGTGAACCGACAGGGAGCTCCTACGAGCAGTACTTC
TRBV5-1	NA	TRBJ2-6	NA	CASLPGHLESSGANVLTF	TGCGCCAGCTTGCCGGGACACCTGGAAAGCTCTGGGGCCAACGTCCTGACTTTC
TRBV4-2	NA	TRBJ2-2	NA	CASSQGTETGELFF	TGTGCCAGCAGCCAAGGGACAGAGACCGGGGAGCTGTTTTTT
TRBV6-4	NA	TRBJ2-2	NA	CASSPPGVKDTGELFF	TGTGCCAGCAGCCCACCCGGGGTGAAGGACACCGGGGAGCTGTTTTTT
TRBV5-1	TRBD2	TRBJ2-3	NA	CASSLDSGRGPTDTQYF	TGCGCCAGCAGCTTGGATAGCGGGAGAGGGCCCACAGATACGCAGTATTTT
TRBV7-3	TRBD1	TRBJ2-7	NA	CASSLYPTGGREQYF	TGTGCCAGCAGCTTGTATCCGACAGGGGGCCGCGAGCAGTACTTC
TRBV18	NA	TRBJ2-7	NA	CASSPGRGGYYEQYF	TGTGCCAGCTCACCGGGGCGGGGAGGTTACTACGAGCAGTACTTC
TRBV18	NA	TRBJ2-7	few	CASSPTEDYYEQYF	TGTGCCAGCTCACCGACGGAGGACTACTACGAGCAGTACTTC
TRBV7-3	TRBD2	TRBJ2-1	few	CASSIQRTSGRADEQFF	TGTGCCAGCAGCATTCAGAGGACTAGCGGGAGGGCGGATGAGCAGTTCTTC
TRBV25-1	TRBD1	TRBJ2-5	NA	CASSDPGTEETQYF	TGTGCCAGCAGTGATCCTGGGACAGAAGAGACCCAGTACTTC
TRBV7-3	TRBD2	TRBJ2-3	few	CASSKKAGLGTDTQYF	TGTGCCAGCAGCAAGAAAGCGGGACTCGGGACAGATACGCAGTATTTT
TRBV30	TRBD2	TRBJ2-7	once	CAWSVRTRGEQYF	TGTGCCTGGAGTGTAAGGACTAGGGGCGAGCAGTACTTC
TRBV7-2	TRBD1	TRBJ2-7	NA	CASSFGQDIYEQYF	TGTGCCAGCAGCTTTGGACAGGACATCTACGAGCAGTACTTC
TRBV6-1	TRBD2	TRBJ2-7	NA	CASNAGGSSYEQYF	TGTGCCAGCAACGCGGGAGGATCGTCCTACGAGCAGTACTTC
TRBV30	NA	TRBJ1-3	NA	CAYDVHLKRGNTIYF	TGTGCCTACGACGTCCACTTAAAGCGGGGAAACACCATATATTTT
TRBV5-4	NA	TRBJ2-3	NA	CASSLGGSADTQYF	TGTGCCAGCAGCTTAGGAGGGAGCGCAGATACGCAGTATTTT
TRBV5-5	NA	TRBJ2-7	NA	CASSLGHSYEQYF	TGTGCCAGCAGCTTGGGACACTCCTACGAGCAGTACTTC
TRBV7-2	NA	TRBJ2-1	NA	CASSADYPGSSYNEQFF	TGTGCCAGCAGCGCGGACTACCCAGGGAGCTCCTACAATGAGCAGTTCTTC
TRBV5-1	NA	TRBJ2-2	NA	CASSLDTGELFF	TGCGCCAGCAGCCTAGACACCGGGGAGCTGTTTTTT
TRBV4-2	NA	TRBJ2-3	NA	CASSQTSTLGDTQYF	TGTGCCAGCAGCCAAACTAGCACCCTAGGAGATACGCAGTATTTT
TRBV6-1	TRBD2	TRBJ2-7	NA	CASSGSGRNYYEQYF	TGTGCCAGCAGTGGTAGCGGGAGGAATTACTACGAGCAGTACTTC
TRBV6-6	TRBD2	TRBJ2-3	NA	CASHKRESADTQYF	TGTGCCAGCCACAAGCGGGAGTCAGCAGATACGCAGTATTTT
TRBV27	NA	TRBJ1-1	NA	CASSPDHRALLRNTEAFF	TGTGCCAGCAGTCCCGATCACAGGGCTCTACTCCGGAACACTGAAGCTTTCTTT
TRBV29-1	TRBD2	TRBJ2-5	NA	CSVALAGGPVETQYF	TGCAGCGTCGCCCTAGCGGGAGGGCCGGTAGAGACCCAGTACTTC
TRBV25-1	TRBD2	TRBJ2-7	NA	CASSESLAGLYEQYF	TGTGCCAGCAGTGAATCCCTAGCGGGACTCTACGAGCAGTACTTC
TRBV15	NA	TRBJ1-4	few	CATSRDRGGEKLFF	TGTGCCACCAGCAGAGATCGGGGGGGAGAAAAACTGTTTTTT
TRBV10-3	TRBD2	TRBJ2-7	NA	CAIRVAGTSGIPSYEQYF	TGTGCCATCAGGGTAGCCGGGACTAGCGGGATACCCTCCTACGAGCAGTACTTC
TRBV5-5	NA	TRBJ1-2	NA	CASSLPGHGFNYGYTF	TGTGCCAGCAGCTTGCCGGGACACGGTTTTAACTATGGCTACACCTTC
TRBV6-5	TRBD2	TRBJ2-2	NA	CATSLAGGPNGELFF	TGTGCCACCTCACTAGCGGGAGGGCCGAACGGGGAGCTGTTTTTT
TRBV6-5	TRBD1	TRBJ2-1	NA	CASSYEGQAYNEQFF	TGTGCCAGCAGTTACGAGGGACAGGCCTACAATGAGCAGTTCTTC
TRBV19	NA	TRBJ2-1	NA	CASSRHAEQFF	TGTGCCAGTAGTAGACACGCTGAGCAGTTCTTC
TRBV19	NA	TRBJ1-5	NA	CASSLSGSQPQHF	TGTGCCAGTAGTCTGTCGGGGAGCCAGCCCCAGCATTTT
TRBV5-1	TRBD1	TRBJ1-1	NA	CASSSDRGNTEAFF	TGCGCCAGCAGCTCAGACAGGGGTAACACTGAAGCTTTCTTT
TRBV25-1	NA	TRBJ1-1	NA	CASSDQIPNAGEAFF	TGTGCCAGCAGCGACCAAATACCCAACGCGGGGGAAGCTTTCTTT
TRBV10-3	NA	TRBJ2-1	NA	CAIRGGYNEQFF	TGTGCCATCAGAGGAGGCTACAATGAGCAGTTCTTC
TRBV6-4	NA	TRBJ2-3	NA	CASSDPAGGEQYF	TGTGCCAGCAGTGATCCAGCGGGTGGTGAGCAGTATTTT
TRBV7-2	TRBD1	TRBJ2-3	NA	CASSSSRGPAGYF	TGTGCCAGCAGCTCGAGCAGGGGGCCCGCCGGGTATTTT
TRBV27	NA	TRBJ2-3	NA	CASSLGQGSTDTQYF	TGTGCCAGCAGTTTAGGGCAGGGGAGCACAGATACGCAGTATTTT
TRBV14	TRBD1	TRBJ1-2	NA	CASSQKARGHGYTF	TGTGCCAGCAGCCAGAAGGCCAGGGGGCATGGCTACACCTTC
TRBV27	NA	TRBJ1-1	NA	CASSRQVRTEAFF	TGTGCCAGCAGTCGACAGGTCCGCACTGAAGCTTTCTTT
TRBV5-4	TRBD2	TRBJ2-6	few	CASSSNRELAGGLRANVLTF	TGTGCCAGCAGCTCGAATCGGGAACTAGCGGGAGGCCTTCGGGCCAACGTCCTGACTTTC
TRBV7-2	NA	TRBJ1-3	NA	CATPARVANTIYF	TGTGCCACCCCAGCGCGCGTTGCCAACACCATATATTTT
TRBV5-1	NA	TRBJ2-7	NA	CASSFVPDNSYEQYF	TGCGCCAGCAGCTTCGTTCCGGACAACTCCTACGAGCAGTACTTC
TRBV5-4	NA	TRBJ2-5	NA	CASSLVDQETQYF	TGTGCCAGCAGCTTGGTAGACCAAGAGACCCAGTACTTC
TRBV28	NA	TRBJ1-5	NA	CASSEYPNQPQHF	TGTGCCAGCAGCGAGTACCCTAATCAGCCCCAGCATTTT
TRBV11-2	NA	TRBJ2-5	NA	CASSIWARLQETQYF	TGTGCCAGCAGCATTTGGGCCCGGCTCCAAGAGACCCAGTACTTC
TRBV27	NA	TRBJ1-1	NA	CASTLGGRAFF	TGTGCCAGCACCCTTGGAGGGAGAGCTTTCTTT
TRBV5-1	NA	TRBJ2-3	NA	CASRREVSTDTQYF	TGCGCCAGCAGGAGGGAAGTGAGCACAGATACGCAGTATTTT
TRBV6-5	TRBD1	TRBJ2-1	NA	CASGQGNEQFF	TGTGCCAGCGGACAGGGAAATGAGCAGTTCTTC
TRBV30	NA	TRBJ2-1	NA	CASTSGLEQFF	TGTGCCTCGACGTCCGGGTTAGAGCAGTTCTTC
TRBV6-5	NA	TRBJ1-1	NA	CASSYTRVVNTEAFF	TGTGCCAGCAGTTACACGAGGGTAGTGAACACTGAAGCTTTCTTT
TRBV6-1	NA	TRBJ2-7	NA	CASSELRLNSYEQYF	TGTGCCAGCAGTGAGCTTCGACTAAACTCCTACGAGCAGTACTTC
TRBV6-1	TRBD2	TRBJ2-7	NA	CASSDLAGHYEQYF	TGTGCCAGCAGTGATTTAGCGGGACATTACGAGCAGTACTTC
TRBV7-8	TRBD1	TRBJ1-3	few	CASSLRDRGNGNTIYF	TGTGCCAGCAGCCTCAGAGACAGGGGAAATGGAAACACCATATATTTT
TRBV30	NA	TRBJ2-3	NA	CAWSVPRLIGDTQYF	TGTGCCTGGAGTGTACCGAGGCTGATCGGGGATACGCAGTATTTT
TRBV7-2	TRBD2	TRBJ2-1	NA	CASSLAPSGRRQFF	TGTGCCAGCAGCTTAGCGCCTAGCGGGAGAAGGCAGTTCTTC